The source of this T cell receptor beta chain is a study of blood T cell repertoires in COVID-19. Study in general: Samples representing acute and convalescent COVID-19 were sourced from the United States, Italy and Spain. From T cells, B-cell-depleted T cells, or PBMCs came the material, which was cDNA or gDNA.

Libraries were prepared by immunoSEQ multiplex PCR; TCRdb keeps only in-frame clonotypes and omits some of them. The data contain under 250,000 clones, just over 85% of them singletons. Seattle's cohort entered during active infection and was followed longitudinally. This receptor was taken from a man aged 50 to 60 with COVID-19, enrolled during active disease. The sample was peripheral blood.

The chain's CDR3 is CASSYREQGGEQYF. The CDR3 coding sequence is TGTGCCAGCAGTTACCGCGAGCAGGGAGGCGAGCAGTACTTC. The chain recombines TRBV6-5 with TRBJ2-7; tentative D call: TRBD2 (6 bases). This CDR3 has 14 residues. Per germline, CDR1 MNHEY and CDR2 SVGAGI. Trimming pared 2 bases from V and 6 bases from J, leaving 14 bases between.